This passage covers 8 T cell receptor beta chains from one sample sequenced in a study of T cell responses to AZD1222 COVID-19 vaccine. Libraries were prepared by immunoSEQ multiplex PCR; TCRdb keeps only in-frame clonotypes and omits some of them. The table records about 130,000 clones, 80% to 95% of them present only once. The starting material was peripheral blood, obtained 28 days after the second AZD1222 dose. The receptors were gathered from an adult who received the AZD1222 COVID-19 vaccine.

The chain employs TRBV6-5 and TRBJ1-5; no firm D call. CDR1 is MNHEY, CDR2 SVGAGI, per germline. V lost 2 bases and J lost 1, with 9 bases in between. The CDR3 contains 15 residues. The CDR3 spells CASSYLAGSNQPQHF. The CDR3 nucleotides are TGTGCCAGCAGTTACCTTGCGGGAAGCAATCAGCCCCAGCATTTT.

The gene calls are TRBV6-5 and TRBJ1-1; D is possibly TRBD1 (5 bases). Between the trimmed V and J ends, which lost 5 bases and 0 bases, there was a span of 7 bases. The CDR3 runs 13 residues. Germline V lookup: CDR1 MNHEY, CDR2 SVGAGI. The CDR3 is CASSPTVNTEAFF. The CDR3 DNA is TGTGCCAGCAGTCCGACAGTGAACACTGAAGCTTTCTTT.

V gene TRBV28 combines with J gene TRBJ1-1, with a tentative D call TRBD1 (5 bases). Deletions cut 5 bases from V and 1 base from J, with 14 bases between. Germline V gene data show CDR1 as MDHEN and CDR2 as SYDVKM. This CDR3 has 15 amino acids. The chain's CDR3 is CASSPGAGSNTEAFF. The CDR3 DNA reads TGTGCCAGCAGTCCCGGGGCAGGCTCGAACACTGAAGCTTTCTTT.

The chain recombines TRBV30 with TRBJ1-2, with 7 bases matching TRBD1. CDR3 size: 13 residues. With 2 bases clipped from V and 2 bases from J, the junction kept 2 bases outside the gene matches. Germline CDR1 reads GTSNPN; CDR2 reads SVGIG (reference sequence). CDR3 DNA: TGTGCCTGGAGTTACAGGGGCAACTATGGCTACACCTTC. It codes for CAWSYRGNYGYTF.

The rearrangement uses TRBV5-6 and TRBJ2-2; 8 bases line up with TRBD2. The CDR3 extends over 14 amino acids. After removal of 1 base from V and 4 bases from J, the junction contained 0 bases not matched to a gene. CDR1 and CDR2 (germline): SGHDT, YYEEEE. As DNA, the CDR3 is TGTGCCAGCAGCTTGACTAGCGGCACCGGGGAGCTGTTTTTT. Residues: CASSLTSGTGELFF.

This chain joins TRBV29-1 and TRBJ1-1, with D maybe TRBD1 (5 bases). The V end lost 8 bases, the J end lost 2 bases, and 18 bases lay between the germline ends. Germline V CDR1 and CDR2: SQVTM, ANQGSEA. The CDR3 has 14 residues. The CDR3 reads CSTRRGTGNTEAFF. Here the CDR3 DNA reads TGCAGCACGCGACGAGGGACGGGTAACACTGAAGCTTTCTTT. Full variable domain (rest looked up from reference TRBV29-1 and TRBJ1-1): SAVISQKPSRDICQRGTSLTIQCQVDSQVTMMFWYRQQPGQSLTLIATANQGSEATYESGFVIDKFPISRPNLTFSTLTVSNMSPEDSSIYLCSTRRGTGNTEAFFGQGTRLTVV.

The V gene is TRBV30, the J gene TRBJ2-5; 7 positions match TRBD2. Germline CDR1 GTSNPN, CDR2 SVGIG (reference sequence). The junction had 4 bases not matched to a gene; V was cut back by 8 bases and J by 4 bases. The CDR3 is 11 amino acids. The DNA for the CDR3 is TGTGCCCAGCGGGGTCGAGAGACCCAGTACTTC. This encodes CAQRGRETQYF. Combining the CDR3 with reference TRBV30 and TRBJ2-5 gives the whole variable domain SQTIHQWPATLVQPVGSPLSLECTVEGTSNPNLYWYRQAAGRGLQLLFYSVGIGQISSEVPQNLSASRPQDRQFILSSKKLLLSDSGFYLCAQRGRETQYFGPGTRLLVL.

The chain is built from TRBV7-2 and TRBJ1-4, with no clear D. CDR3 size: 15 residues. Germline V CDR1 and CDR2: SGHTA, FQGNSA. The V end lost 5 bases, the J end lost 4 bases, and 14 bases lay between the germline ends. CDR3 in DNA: TGTGCCAGCAGCATAATACAGAGATTTAATGAAAAACTGTTTTTT. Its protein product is CASSIIQRFNEKLFF. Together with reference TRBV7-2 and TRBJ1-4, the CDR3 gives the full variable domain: GAGVSQSPSNKVTEKGKDVELRCDPISGHTALYWYRQSLGQGLEFLIYFQGNSAPDKSGLPSDRFSAERTGGSVSTLTIQRTQQEDSAVYLCASSIIQRFNEKLFFGSGTQLSVL.